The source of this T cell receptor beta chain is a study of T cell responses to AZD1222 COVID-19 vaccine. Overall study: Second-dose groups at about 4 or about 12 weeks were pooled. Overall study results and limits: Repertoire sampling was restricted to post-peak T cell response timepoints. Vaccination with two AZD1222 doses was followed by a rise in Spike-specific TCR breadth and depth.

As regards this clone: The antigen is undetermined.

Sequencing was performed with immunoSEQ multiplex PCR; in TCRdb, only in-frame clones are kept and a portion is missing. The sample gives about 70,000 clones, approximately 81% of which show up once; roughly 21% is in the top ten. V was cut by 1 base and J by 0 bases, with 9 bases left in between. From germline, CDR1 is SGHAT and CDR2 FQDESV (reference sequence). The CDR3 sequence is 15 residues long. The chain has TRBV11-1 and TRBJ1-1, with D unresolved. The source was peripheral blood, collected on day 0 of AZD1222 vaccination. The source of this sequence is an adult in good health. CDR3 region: CASSLGQTLNTEAFF. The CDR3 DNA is TGTGCCAGCAGCTTAGGGCAGACCTTGAACACTGAAGCTTTCTTT.